This T cell receptor beta chain was captured by sequencing in a study of graft-versus-host responses after intestinal transplantation. At the level of the study: Grafts that recipients had were multivisceral, liver-intestinal, or isolated intestinal transplants. Every transplant recipient was induced with anti-thymocyte globulin, then maintained on tacrolimus and steroids for around 3 years. General study results and limits: There was an association between peak levels of circulating GvH clones and early post-transplant HvG declines. Within the allografts of patients who had graft-donor T cell macrochimerism, graft-versus-host to host-versus-graft clonal ratios were high.

V dropped 1 base and J dropped 4; count of bases not matched to a gene: 0. The V gene's germline CDR1 is SQVTM and CDR2 ANQGSEA. The CDR3 is 14 amino acids. The protocol was immunoSEQ multiplex PCR, while the TCRdb copy is restricted to in-frame clones and leaves out a portion. The profile shows some 140,000 clones, around 90% of them singletons. Points on this clone: Antigen specificity is unknown.

The receptor was derived from a human donor who received an intestinal transplant. Sequenced material: unstimulated CD4+ T cells sorted from spleen or lymph node cells, taken before intestinal transplant. The chain links TRBV29-1 to TRBJ2-2; 10 bases are shared with TRBD2. CDR3 residues: CSVEGTSGTGELFF. The DNA of the CDR3 is TGCAGCGTTGAAGGGACTAGCGGCACCGGGGAGCTGTTTTTT.